A single sample is the source of the 18 T cell receptor beta chains below, sequenced in a study of T cells after yellow fever vaccination. MiXCR, run by TCRdb on the 5' RACE reads, gives a single entry per CDR3 protein. In the table there are hundreds of thousands of distinct CDR3 sequences, around 13% of which are singletons. Source: CD4+ T cells sorted from PBMCs, taken 15 days after the yellow fever booster vaccination. All receptors come from a man younger than 35 who received the YFV17D yellow fever vaccine.

This chain links TRBV4-1 with TRBJ1-1, with TRBD1 as a possible D gene (5 bases). The CDR3 runs 14 residues. CDR1 MGHRA and CDR2 YSYEKL come from the germline V gene. V lost 3 bases, J lost 6 bases, and 14 bases lay in between. CDR3: CASSQGRGRSEAFF. In DNA form, the CDR3 reads TGCGCCAGCAGCCAGGGAAGGGGAAGGTCTGAAGCTTTCTTT.

This chain joins TRBV6-2 or TRBV6-3 and TRBJ1-1; TRBD1 agrees at 9 bases. This CDR3 has 14 amino acids. The V segment lost 6 bases and the J segment 4 bases; nucleotides outside the gene matches: 6. Germline CDR1 reads MNHEY; CDR2 reads SVGEGT. This CDR3 reads CASRPGQGGTEAFF. CDR3 in DNA: TGTGCCAGCAGACCGGGACAGGGCGGCACTGAAGCTTTCTTT.

This clonotype was seen a few times. This chain uses TRBV28 with TRBJ2-3; TRBD2 aligns across 9 bases. The CDR3 runs 16 residues. The germline V gene encodes CDR1 MDHEN and CDR2 SYDVKM. Germline trimming cut 2 bases from V and 6 bases from J; bases unmatched to any gene: 9. CDR3 sequence: CASSLTSGPRGDTQYF. The DNA of the CDR3 is TGTGCCAGCAGTTTAACTAGCGGGCCACGAGGGGATACGCAGTATTTT.

The CDR3 region is CSALAGNPTDTQYF. The DNA of the CDR3 is TGCAGTGCTCTAGCGGGGAACCCCACAGATACGCAGTATTTT. This chain uses TRBV20-1 with TRBJ2-3; 9 nucleotides align to TRBD2. V lost 5 bases, J lost 2 bases, and 5 bases stayed unmatched. Germline assignment: CDR1 DFQATT and CDR2 SNEGSKA (reference sequence). This CDR3 has 14 residues.

The CDR3 loop reads CASNRGNEQFF. DNA of the CDR3: TGTGCCAGCAACAGGGGAAATGAGCAGTTCTTC. V and J are TRBV28 and TRBJ2-1; the match to TRBD1 covers 7 bases. CDR3 length: 11 residues. V lost 7 bases to trimming and J lost 7 bases; unmatched junction nucleotides: 1. Germline CDR1 is MDHEN and CDR2 is SYDVKM. The variable domain in full, completed from reference TRBV28 and TRBJ2-1, reads DVKVTQSSRYLVKRTGEKVFLECVQDMDHENMFWYRQDPGLGLRLIYFSYDVKMKEKGDIPEGYSVSREKKERFSLILESASTNQTSMYLCASNRGNEQFFGPGTRLTVL.

The chain uses TRBV2 and TRBJ2-1; D is perhaps TRBD2 (7 bases). Germline V gives CDR1 SNHLY, CDR2 FYNNEI. The V gene lost 6 bases and the J gene lost 6 bases, with 12 bases spanning the gap. The CDR3 is 13 residues long. CDR3 bases: TGTGCCAGCAGCGTGGGAGGGGGCAATGAGCAGTTCTTC. This translates into CASSVGGGNEQFF.

The chain couples TRBV11-2 to TRBJ2-3; D might be TRBD1 (5 bases). Germline CDR1 SGHAT, CDR2 FQNNGV. CDR3 length: 14 amino acids. V was trimmed by 7 bases and J by 2 bases, leaving 13 bases between them. The CDR3 here is CASTPDRDTDTQYF. CDR3 DNA: TGTGCCAGCACGCCTGACAGAGACACAGATACGCAGTATTTT.

The chain couples TRBV19 to TRBJ1-5; D unclear. With 7 bases removed from V and 3 bases from J, the gap between germline ends came to 19 bases. The CDR3 runs to 16 residues. Germline CDR1 is LNHDA and CDR2 is SQIVND (reference sequence). The CDR3, as DNA: TGTGCCAGTACCCTCGCCTCGGGGAGGAACAATCAGCCCCAGCATTTT. Amino acid sequence: CASTLASGRNNQPQHF.

This clonotype was seen only a few times. The rearrangement uses TRBV10-3 and TRBJ1-1; D is ambiguous. The V end was cut by 3 bases, the J end by 10 bases, with 9 bases between. CDR3 length: 11 amino acids. Germline values: CDR1 ENHRY, CDR2 SYGVKD. The CDR3 coding sequence is TGTGCCATCAGTGATATCTCCGGAGCTTTCTTT. Its translation is CAISDISGAFF.

CDR3: CASRYRGEQYF. As DNA, the CDR3 is TGTGCCAGCAGATATAGGGGCGAGCAGTACTTC. The rearrangement links TRBV12-3 or TRBV12-4 to TRBJ2-7, with D perhaps matching TRBD1 (5 bases). The length of the CDR3 is 11 residues. Trimming pared 6 bases from V and 6 bases from J, leaving 9 bases between.

This chain connects TRBV5-1 to TRBJ2-3; D not certain. V was clipped by 6 bases and J by 6 bases, with 23 bases between them. There are 16 residues in the CDR3. Germline CDR1 and CDR2: SGHRS and YFSETQ. CDR3 region: CASTPSPATTSDTQYF. The CDR3 nucleotides are TGCGCCAGCACACCCAGCCCAGCGACGACTTCGGATACGCAGTATTTT.

V usage is TRBV3-1 and J usage is TRBJ2-2; D uncertain. Trimming stripped 4 bases from V and 4 bases from J, with 13 bases between. The germline gives CDR1 LGHDT, CDR2 YNNKEL (reference sequence). This CDR3 region has 15 residues. This CDR3 is CASSLGGSPTGELFF. CDR3 bases: TGTGCCAGCAGCCTGGGCGGCTCGCCCACCGGGGAGCTGTTTTTT.

The J gene is TRBJ1-2, the V gene TRBV9, with D possibly matching TRBD1 (5 bases). The CDR3 loop spans 14 amino acids. The V end lost 0 bases, the J end lost 2 bases, and 8 bases lay between the germline ends. The V gene's germline CDR1 is SGDLS and CDR2 YYNGEE. CDR3: CASSVDEGNYGYTF. The DNA of the CDR3 is TGTGCCAGCAGCGTAGATGAGGGGAACTATGGCTACACCTTC.

This clonotype was seen repeatedly, ten times or more. This chain uses TRBV6-2 or TRBV6-3 with TRBJ2-2; D is uncertain. Trimming cost V 6 bases and J 5 bases, with 4 bases left between them. The CDR3 length is 11 residues. CDR1 and CDR2 from the germline V gene are MNHEY and SVGEGT. The CDR3 DNA reads TGTGCCAGCAGCAATACCGGGGAGCTGTTTTTT. Translation: CASSNTGELFF.

This clonotype came up a few times. The V gene is TRBV12-3 or TRBV12-4, the J gene TRBJ2-1, with 11 bases fitting TRBD2. The CDR3 has 16 amino acids. With V trimmed by 6 bases and J by 7 bases, 11 bases remained unmatched. This CDR3 reads CASRAGTSGHVNEQFF. The CDR3 DNA is TGTGCCAGCAGAGCCGGGACTAGCGGACACGTTAATGAGCAGTTCTTC.

This clonotype has a count of ten or more. The chain is built from TRBV4-1 and TRBJ1-2, with 8 bases matching TRBD1. From germline, CDR1 is MGHRA and CDR2 YSYEKL. With V trimmed by 2 bases and J by 2 bases, 4 bases remained unmatched. CDR3 length: 15 residues. CDR3 DNA sequence: TGCGCCAGCAGCCAACCTGGACAGGGAAACTATGGCTACACCTTC. Amino acid sequence: CASSQPGQGNYGYTF.

CDR3 nucleotides: TGCAGTGCTGTCCGGGACGGACCCTACAATGAGCAGTTCTTC. Protein: CSAVRDGPYNEQFF. J is TRBJ2-1 and V is TRBV20-1; perhaps D is TRBD1 or TRBD2 (5 bases each). Germline V gene data show CDR1 as DFQATT and CDR2 as SNEGSKA (reference sequence). There are 14 residues in the CDR3. The V and J ends lost 5 bases and 2 bases respectively, with 13 bases between them.

This chain links TRBV6-2 or TRBV6-3 with TRBJ1-1; D gene uncertain. The CDR3 is 12 amino acids. V shed 2 bases and J shed 8 bases, with 9 bases lying between them. Germline-derived CDR1 and CDR2 are MNHEY and SVGEGT. The CDR3 region is CASSYTAGEAFF. The CDR3, as DNA: TGTGCCAGCAGTTACACCGCGGGGGAAGCTTTCTTT.